This T cell receptor (beta chain) was observed in a study of CD8 T cells in ankylosing spondylitis. Quantitative 5'-RACE with molecular barcodes produced the TCR beta libraries. Each CDR3 protein is one row after TCRdb ran MiXCR on the 5' RACE reads. The data contain about 130,000 distinct CDR3 sequences, 15% to 20% of them singletons. A remark on this clonotype: Its antigen is unidentified.

Study outcomes and limitations: A TCR beta motif made of roughly eight highly homologous variants seemed typical of ankylosing spondylitis blood. Reactive arthritis synovial fluid and blood were previously reported to contain some motif variants. Significant enrichment of disease-linked clones was reportedly seen in matched ankylosing spondylitis synovial fluid. In peripheral blood, disease-linked CD8+ clones occurred at relatively low frequencies.

V gave up 0 bases and J gave up 6 bases, with 12 bases separating them. CDR3 size: 15 residues. Germline V gene sequence: CDR1 SGDLS, CDR2 YYNGEE. V and J are TRBV9 and TRBJ2-2, with a tentative D call TRBD1 (5 bases). This TCR derives from a male donor with ankylosing spondylitis. The sample consisted of blood, either unsorted or a sorted T cell fraction (not recorded which). The CDR3 DNA is TGTGCCAGCAGCGTAGGGACATCCCCCGCCGGGGAGCTGTTTTTT. Encoded protein: CASSVGTSPAGELFF.